A single sample gave rise to the 21 T cell receptor beta chains below, sequenced in a study of molecular identifiers for immune sequencing clone quantification listed by TCRdb under 2018. Library preparation employed PCR. This sample was sequenced with an Illumina HiSeq 4000. TCRdb trimmed public reads at Q25 via fastp, called clones via MiXCR and kept in-frame beta chains. Each entry is one CDR3 protein sequence, shown with its most common DNA and genes. The sample table records about 640,000 distinct CDR3 sequences; roughly 21% of these occur just once. Around 0.9% of the sample is taken by the ten largest. Sequencing used naive CD8+ T cells from blood, with Jurkat cell RNA spiked in. Per the publication, the cell subset or site label means: FACS-sorted CD8+CD4-CCR7+CD45RA+ naive T cells. The receptors stem from a human donor in good health. Some libraries in this study had Jurkat cell RNA spiked in.

Concerning this clonotype: This sequence may be a read error, since a much larger clone differs from it by one base. The chain couples TRBV28 to TRBJ2-7; D is undetermined. The CDR3 totals 10 residues. Germline CDR1 MDHEN, CDR2 SYDVKM. The CDR3 bases are TGTGCCAGCAGCAACTACGAGCAGGACTTC. This translates into CASSNYEQDF.

This clonotype was observed a handful of times. This chain joins TRBV7-2 and TRBJ2-7, with TRBD1 matching 7 bases. This CDR3 has 16 residues. Germline CDR1 SGHTA, CDR2 FQGNSA. Trimming removed 2 bases from V and 9 bases from J; junction bases left unmatched: 16. This CDR3 reads CASSLILGGTPKVQYF. For the CDR3, the DNA is TGTGCCAGCAGCTTAATTTTAGGGGGCACACCCAAGGTGCAGTACTTC. The complete variable domain, with remaining parts taken from reference TRBV7-2 and TRBJ2-7, reads GAGVSQSPSNKVTEKGKDVELRCDPISGHTALYWYRQSLGQGLEFLIYFQGNSAPDKSGLPSDRFSAERTGGSVSTLTIQRTQQEDSAVYLCASSLILGGTPKVQYFGPGTRLTVT.

This clonotype was picked up many times. The chain employs TRBV19 and TRBJ1-1; D gene unclear. Germline-derived CDR1 and CDR2 are LNHDA and SQIVND (reference sequence). V was clipped by 5 bases and J by 6 bases, with 16 bases between them. This CDR3 is 14 amino acids long. The DNA of the CDR3 is TGTGCCAGTAGTTTCATTGCGGGAGGCTCTGAAGCTTTCTTT. The encoded protein is CASSFIAGGSEAFF.

Comments on this clonotype: Since a much larger clone is just one base distant, this may be a read error. The J gene is TRBJ2-5, the V gene TRBV7-9; D unresolved. Germline V gene lookup returns CDR1 SEHNR and CDR2 FQNEAQ (reference sequence). The CDR3 spans 16 residues. V was pared by 5 bases and J by 4 bases, with 20 bases between. The CDR3 is CASSPESLVGIETQYF. CDR3 bases: TGTGCCAGCAGCCCCGAATCTCTAGTGGGAATAGAGACCCAGTACTTC.

A few counts support this clonotype. J is TRBJ2-2 and V is TRBV12-3 or TRBV12-4; D unresolved. V was shortened by 8 bases and J by 1 base, with 8 bases between the two germline ends. The CDR3 is 13 residues long. CDR3 coding DNA: TGTGCCAGCGGCACCTTGAACACCGGGGAGCTGTTTTTT. Encoded protein: CASGTLNTGELFF.

This clonotype has just a few counts. DNA of the CDR3: TGTGCCAGCAGCTTAGTTCAGACGGAGACCCAGTACTTC. Encoded protein: CASSLVQTETQYF. The J gene is TRBJ2-5, the V gene TRBV7-9; no definite D call. V was trimmed by 1 base and J by 5 bases, leaving 8 bases between them. CDR1 is SEHNR, CDR2 FQNEAQ, per germline (reference sequence). This CDR3 comprises 13 residues. Full variable domain (remainder filled in from reference TRBV7-9 and TRBJ2-5): DTGVSQNPRHKITKRGQNVTFRCDPISEHNRLYWYRQTLGQGPEFLTYFQNEAQLEKSRLLSDRFSAERPKGSFSTLEIQRTEQGDSAMYLCASSLVQTETQYFGPGTRLLVL.

As regards this clonotype: A much larger clone differs from this one at a single base, so this may be a read error. This rearrangement joins TRBV4-1 to TRBJ2-2; D is unresolved. Germline V CDR1 and CDR2: MGHRA, YSYEKL. The CDR3 loop spans 14 amino acids. V was shortened by 2 bases and J by 8 bases, with 12 bases between the two germline ends. The CDR3 nucleotides read TGCGCCAGCAGCCAAAGAGCTCGCAGGGGGGAGCTGTTTTTT. It translates to CASSQRARRGELFF.

Only a few counts were recorded for this clonotype. The chain employs TRBV10-2 and TRBJ2-1; 9 positions agree with TRBD1. Looked up from germline, CDR1 is WSHSY and CDR2 is SAAADI. After removal of 2 bases from V and 15 bases from J, the junction contained 5 bases not matched to a gene. This CDR3 contains 12 residues. CDR3 protein: CASSEKDRGLFF. The CDR3 DNA sequence: TGCGCCAGCAGTGAGAAGGACAGGGGATTGTTCTTC.

This clonotype was detected many times. The chain recombines TRBV28 with TRBJ1-2; perhaps TRBD1 as D (5 bases). V lost 4 bases and J lost 2, with 14 bases in between. The CDR3 extends over 15 amino acids. Germline V gene lookup returns CDR1 MDHEN and CDR2 SYDVKM. The CDR3 DNA follows: TGTGCCAGCAGTTACAGGCTTGACGCGAACTATGGCTACACCTTC. Translated: CASSYRLDANYGYTF.

With respect to this clonotype: This may stem from a read error, because a much larger clone lies one nucleotide away. V and J are TRBV2 and TRBJ1-1; D gene uncertain. The germline V gene has CDR1 SNHLY and CDR2 FYNNEI. The CDR3 is 14 residues long. The germline V and J ends were trimmed by 7 bases and 0 bases, with 12 bases remaining between them. The CDR3 DNA reads TGTGCCAGCAAGACGGGCCACATGAACACTGAAGCTTTCTTT. The encoded protein is CASKTGHMNTEAFF.

The chain carries TRBV7-9 and TRBJ1-1; a possible D gene is TRBD1 (5 bases). This CDR3 comprises 14 residues. CDR1 and CDR2 (germline): SEHNR, FQNEAQ (reference sequence). V lost 1 base and J 1 base, leaving 7 bases between the germline ends. This CDR3 reads CASSLGTKNTEAFF. The DNA for the CDR3 is TGTGCCAGCAGCTTAGGGACAAAGAACACTGAAGCTTTCTTT.

This clonotype showed up many times. For the CDR3, the DNA is TGTGCCAGCAGCTTTTTTCACAGGGGGACCTTGAACACTGAAGCTTTCTTT. This gives the protein CASSFFHRGTLNTEAFF. The rearrangement joins TRBV5-5 to TRBJ1-1; 8 positions agree with TRBD1. The CDR3 runs 17 residues. The germline V gene encodes CDR1 SGHKS and CDR2 YYEKEE (reference sequence). Trimming at V came to 2 bases and at J to 0 bases, leaving 9 bases not matched to a gene.

Remarks on this clonotype: Since a much larger clone is just one base distant, this may be a read error. The chain employs TRBV6-4 and TRBJ2-2, with TRBD2 as a possible D gene (5 bases). This CDR3 is built from 16 residues. Looked up from germline, CDR1 is MRHNA and CDR2 is SNTAGT. Written as DNA, the CDR3 is TGTGCCAGCAGTGACTTGAGACCGCCGAACACCGGGGAGCTGGTTTTT. Translation: CASSDLRPPNTGELVF.

This clonotype was observed at least ten times. The chain employs TRBV5-6 and TRBJ1-1, with 7 nucleotides matching TRBD1. The CDR3 covers 14 residues. Per germline, CDR1 SGHDT and CDR2 YYEEEE. The V and J ends lost 4 bases and 6 bases, in that order; junction bases with no gene match: 9. In DNA form, the CDR3 reads TGTGCCAGCAGCACCGGGACAGCCTTTCCTGAAGCTTTCTTT. The encoded protein is CASSTGTAFPEAFF. The variable domain in full, with the rest retrieved from reference TRBV5-6 and TRBJ1-1, is DAGVTQSPTHLIKTRGQQVTLRCSPKSGHDTVSWYQQALGQGPQFIFQYYEEEERQRGNFPDRFSGHQFPNYSSELNVNALLLGDSALYLCASSTGTAFPEAFFGQGTRLTVV.

About this clonotype itself: This could be a read error, since a much larger clone is one nucleotide away. The V gene is TRBV7-9, the J gene TRBJ2-7, with D perhaps being TRBD1 or TRBD2 (5 bases each). V lost 9 bases and J 0 bases, leaving 12 bases between the germline ends. Germline CDR1 and CDR2: SEHNR and FQNEAQ (reference sequence). The CDR3 is 13 residues long. This CDR3 is CASRRGASYEQYF. In DNA, the CDR3 is TGTGCCAGTCGTAGAGGGGCCTCCTACGAGCAGTACTTC.

The chain uses TRBV19 and TRBJ1-5; the D gene is possibly TRBD1 (6 bases). The CDR3 sequence is 13 residues long. CDR1 and CDR2 from the germline V gene are LNHDA and SQIVND (reference sequence). V dropped 8 bases and J dropped 5 bases, with 13 bases sitting between them. The CDR3 reads CASGDIFYQPQHF. CDR3 coding DNA: TGTGCCAGTGGGGACATTTTTTATCAGCCCCAGCATTTT.

This clonotype has ten or more counts. This chain connects TRBV6-5 to TRBJ2-7; 9 bases fit TRBD1. The germline V gene encodes CDR1 MNHEY and CDR2 SVGAGI. J gave up 3 bases and V 3 bases, and 9 bases lay outside the gene matches. The CDR3 consists of 16 residues. The CDR3 nucleotides read TGTGCCAGCAGTTATAAAGCGACAGGGGGAAACTACGAGCAGTACTTC. This sequence encodes CASSYKATGGNYEQYF.

In its sample, this clonotype was seen a few times. The V gene is TRBV20-1, the J gene TRBJ2-7, with 8 bases that match TRBD1. After removal of 3 bases from V and 0 bases from J, the junction contained 7 bases not matched to a gene. CDR3 length: 15 residues. CDR1 is DFQATT and CDR2 is SNEGSKA in the germline V gene (reference sequence). The CDR3 DNA is TGCAGTGCTAGGGCCAGGGGGCTAAACTCCTACGAGCAGTACTTC. It is translated as CSARARGLNSYEQYF.

The genes are TRBV24-1 and TRBJ2-2; D ambiguous. The germline gives CDR1 KGHDR, CDR2 SFDVKD. Trimming pared 6 bases from V and 3 bases from J, leaving 7 bases between. The CDR3 covers 13 residues. The CDR3 DNA sequence: TGTGCCACCAGTCCCCCATACACCGGGGAGCTGTTTTTT. This sequence encodes CATSPPYTGELFF.

This clonotype was recorded many times. The chain is built from TRBV6-2 or TRBV6-3 and TRBJ1-1; possible D gene TRBD1, 6 bases. Germline V CDR1 and CDR2: MNHEY, SVGEGT. The CDR3 has 13 amino acids. Trimming removed 2 bases at V and 7 bases at J, with 11 bases between. CDR3 protein: CASSYDSGVEAFF. The DNA of the CDR3 is TGTGCCAGCAGTTACGACTCAGGGGTTGAAGCTTTCTTT.

Concerning this clonotype: This may stem from a read error, because a much larger clone lies one nucleotide away. The CDR3 carries no conserved terminal phenylalanine or tryptophan, so it likely arises from a read error. The chain combines TRBV29-1 with TRBJ2-7; 8 bases agree with TRBD1. CDR3 length equals 13 residues. The V segment lost 6 bases and the J segment 3 bases; nucleotides outside the gene matches: 7. CDR1 and CDR2 (germline): SQVTM, ANQGSEA. The CDR3 is CSVNGQGSYEQYI. The CDR3, as DNA: TGCAGCGTGAACGGACAGGGCAGCTACGAGCAGTACATC.